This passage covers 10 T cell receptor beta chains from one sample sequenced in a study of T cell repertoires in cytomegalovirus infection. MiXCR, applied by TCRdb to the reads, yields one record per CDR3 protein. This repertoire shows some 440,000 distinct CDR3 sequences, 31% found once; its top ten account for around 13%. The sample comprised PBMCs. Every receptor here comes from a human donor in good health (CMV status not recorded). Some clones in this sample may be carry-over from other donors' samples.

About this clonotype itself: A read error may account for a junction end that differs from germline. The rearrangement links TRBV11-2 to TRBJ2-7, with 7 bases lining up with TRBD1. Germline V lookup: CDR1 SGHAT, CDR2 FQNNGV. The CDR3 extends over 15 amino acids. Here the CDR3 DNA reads TGTGTCAGCAGGCCCGGGACAGCTCGAACCTACGAGCAGTACTTC. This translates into CVSRPGTARTYEQYF.

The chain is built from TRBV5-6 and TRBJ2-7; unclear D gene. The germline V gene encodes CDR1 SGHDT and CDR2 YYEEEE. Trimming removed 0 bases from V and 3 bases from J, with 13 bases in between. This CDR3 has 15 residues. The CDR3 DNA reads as TGTGCCAGCAGCTTGGTAAGGTTAGGCGGCTACGAGCAGTACTTC. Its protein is CASSLVRLGGYEQYF.

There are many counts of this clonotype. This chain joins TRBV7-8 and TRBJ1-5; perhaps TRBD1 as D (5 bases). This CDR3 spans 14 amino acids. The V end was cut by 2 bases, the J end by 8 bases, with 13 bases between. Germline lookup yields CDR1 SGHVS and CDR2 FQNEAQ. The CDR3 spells CASSLSLGGKPQHF. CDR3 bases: TGTGCCAGCAGCTTATCCCTGGGGGGGAAGCCCCAGCATTTT.

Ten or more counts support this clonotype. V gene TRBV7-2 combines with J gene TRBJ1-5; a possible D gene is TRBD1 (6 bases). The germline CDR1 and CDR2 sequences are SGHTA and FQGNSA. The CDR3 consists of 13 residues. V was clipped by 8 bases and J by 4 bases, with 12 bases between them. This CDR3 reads CASAGQINQPQHF. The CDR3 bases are TGTGCCAGCGCCGGACAGATAAATCAGCCCCAGCATTTT.

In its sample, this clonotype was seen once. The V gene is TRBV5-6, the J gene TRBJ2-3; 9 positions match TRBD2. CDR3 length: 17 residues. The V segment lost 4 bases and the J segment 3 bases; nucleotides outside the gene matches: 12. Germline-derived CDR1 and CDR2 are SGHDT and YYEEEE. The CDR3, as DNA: TGTGCCAGCAGCGCGGGCGGCGCGGGGGGGCTGACAGATACGCAGTATTTT. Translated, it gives CASSAGGAGGLTDTQYF.

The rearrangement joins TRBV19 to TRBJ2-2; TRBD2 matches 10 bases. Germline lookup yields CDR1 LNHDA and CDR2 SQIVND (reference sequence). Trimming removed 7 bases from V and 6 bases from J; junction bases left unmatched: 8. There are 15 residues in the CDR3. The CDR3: CASTRLAGGSGELFF. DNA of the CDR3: TGTGCCAGTACCAGGTTAGCGGGGGGTTCCGGGGAGCTGTTTTTT.

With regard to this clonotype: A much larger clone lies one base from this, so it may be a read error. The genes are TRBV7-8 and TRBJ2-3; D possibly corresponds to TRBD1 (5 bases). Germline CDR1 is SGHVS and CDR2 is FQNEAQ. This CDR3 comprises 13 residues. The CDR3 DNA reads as TGTGCCAGCAGCTTAGCACTGACAGATACGAAGTATTTT. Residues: CASSLALTDTKYF. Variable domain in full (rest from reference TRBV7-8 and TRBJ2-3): GAGVSQSPRYKVAKRGQDVALRCDPISGHVSLFWYQQALGQGPEFLTYFQNEAQLDKSGLPSDRFFAERPEGSVSTLKIQRTQQEDSAVYLCASSLALTDTKYFGPGTRLTVL.

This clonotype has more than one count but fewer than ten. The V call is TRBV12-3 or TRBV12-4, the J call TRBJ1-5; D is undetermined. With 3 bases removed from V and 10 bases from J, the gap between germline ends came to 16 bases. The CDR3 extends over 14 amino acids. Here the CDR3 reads CASSFSSASGPQHF. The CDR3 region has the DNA TGTGCCAGCAGTTTTTCGTCTGCCTCGGGACCCCAGCATTTT.

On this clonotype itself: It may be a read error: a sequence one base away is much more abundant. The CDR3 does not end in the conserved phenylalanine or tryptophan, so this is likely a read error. This CDR3 reads CASSLTRQYNEQFL. The CDR3 coding sequence is TGTGCCAGCAGCTTAACTAGACAGTACAATGAGCAGTTCTTA. The rearrangement links TRBV7-2 to TRBJ2-1; D may correspond to TRBD1 or TRBD2 (5 bases each). Trimming cost V 2 bases and J 4 bases, with 9 bases left between them. The germline V gene encodes CDR1 SGHTA and CDR2 FQGNSA. The CDR3 spans 14 residues.

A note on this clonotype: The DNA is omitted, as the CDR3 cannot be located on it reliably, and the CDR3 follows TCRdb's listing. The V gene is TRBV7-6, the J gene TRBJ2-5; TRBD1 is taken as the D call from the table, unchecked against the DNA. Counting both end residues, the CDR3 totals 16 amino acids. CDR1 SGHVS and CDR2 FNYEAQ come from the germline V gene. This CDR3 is CASSSGAQGRSETQYF.